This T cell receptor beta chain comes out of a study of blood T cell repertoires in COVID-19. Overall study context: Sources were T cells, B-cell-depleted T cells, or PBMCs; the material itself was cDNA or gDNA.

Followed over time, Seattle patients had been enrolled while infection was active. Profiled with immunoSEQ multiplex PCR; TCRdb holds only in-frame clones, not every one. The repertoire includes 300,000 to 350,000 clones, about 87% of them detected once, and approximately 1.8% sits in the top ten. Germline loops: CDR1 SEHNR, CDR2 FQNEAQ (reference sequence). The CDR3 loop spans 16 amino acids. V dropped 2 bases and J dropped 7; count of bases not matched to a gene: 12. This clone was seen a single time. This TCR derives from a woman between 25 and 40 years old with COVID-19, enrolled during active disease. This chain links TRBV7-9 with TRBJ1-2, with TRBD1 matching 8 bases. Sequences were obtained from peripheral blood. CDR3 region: CASSLRTGQTHGGYTF. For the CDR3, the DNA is TGTGCCAGCAGCTTAAGGACAGGGCAAACCCACGGTGGCTACACCTTC.